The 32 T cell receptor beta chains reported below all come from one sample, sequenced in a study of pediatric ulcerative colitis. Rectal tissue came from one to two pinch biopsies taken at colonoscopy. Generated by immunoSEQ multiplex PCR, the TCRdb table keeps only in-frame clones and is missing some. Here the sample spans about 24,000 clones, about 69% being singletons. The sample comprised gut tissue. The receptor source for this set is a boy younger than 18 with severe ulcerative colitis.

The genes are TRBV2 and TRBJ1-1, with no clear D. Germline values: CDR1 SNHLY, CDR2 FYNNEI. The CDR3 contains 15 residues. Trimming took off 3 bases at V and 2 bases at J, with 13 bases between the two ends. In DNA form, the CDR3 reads TGTGCCAGCAGTGATGAGGGCTGGATCAACACTGAAGCTTTCTTT. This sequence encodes CASSDEGWINTEAFF. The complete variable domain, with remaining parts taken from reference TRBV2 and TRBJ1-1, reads EPEVTQTPSHQVTQMGQEVILRCVPISNHLYFYWYRQILGQKVEFLVSFYNNEISEKSEIFDDQFSVERPDGSNFTLKIRSTKLEDSAMYFCASSDEGWINTEAFFGQGTRLTVV.

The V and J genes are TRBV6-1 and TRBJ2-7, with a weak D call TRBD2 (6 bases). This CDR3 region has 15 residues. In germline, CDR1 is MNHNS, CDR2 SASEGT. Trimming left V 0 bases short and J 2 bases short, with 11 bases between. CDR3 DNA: TGTGCCAGCAGTGAAGCGCTCGGGAGTCCCTACGAGCAGTACTTC. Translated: CASSEALGSPYEQYF.

DNA of the CDR3: TGCGCCAGCAGCTTCACTGGCGGGGTCCGGACAGATACGCAGTATTTT. Amino acids: CASSFTGGVRTDTQYF. V usage is TRBV5-1 and J usage is TRBJ2-3, with D possibly matching TRBD2 (6 bases). This CDR3 is 16 amino acids long. Germline CDR1 is SGHRS and CDR2 is YFSETQ. Trimming left V 2 bases short and J 3 bases short, with 16 bases between. The variable domain in full, completed from reference TRBV5-1 and TRBJ2-3, reads KAGVTQTPRYLIKTRGQQVTLSCSPISGHRSVSWYQQTPGQGLQFLFEYFSETQRNKGNFPGRFSGRQFSNSRSEMNVSTLELGDSALYLCASSFTGGVRTDTQYFGPGTRLTVL.

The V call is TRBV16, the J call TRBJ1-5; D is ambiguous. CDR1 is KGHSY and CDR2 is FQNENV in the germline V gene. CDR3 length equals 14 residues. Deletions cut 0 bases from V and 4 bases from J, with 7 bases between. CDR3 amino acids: CASSQSILNQPQHF. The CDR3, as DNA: TGTGCCAGCAGCCAATCTATCCTGAATCAGCCCCAGCATTTT. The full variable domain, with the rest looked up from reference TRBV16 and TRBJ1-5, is GEEVAQTPKHLVRGEGQKAKLYCAPIKGHSYVFWYQQVLKNEFKFLISFQNENVFDETGMPKERFSAKCLPNSPCSLEIQATKLEDSAVYFCASSQSILNQPQHFGDGTRLSIL.

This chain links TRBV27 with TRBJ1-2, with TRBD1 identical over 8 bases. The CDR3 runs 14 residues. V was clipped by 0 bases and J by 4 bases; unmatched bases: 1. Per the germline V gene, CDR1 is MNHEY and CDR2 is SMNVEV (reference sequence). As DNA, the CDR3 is TGTGCCAGCAGTTTATCAACAGGGGGCTATGGCTACACCTTC. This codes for CASSLSTGGYGYTF.

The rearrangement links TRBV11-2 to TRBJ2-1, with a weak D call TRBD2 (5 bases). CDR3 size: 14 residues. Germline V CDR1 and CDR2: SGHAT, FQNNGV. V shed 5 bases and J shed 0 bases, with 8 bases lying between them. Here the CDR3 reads CASSAGSSYNEQFF. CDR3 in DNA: TGTGCCAGCAGCGCTGGGAGCTCCTACAATGAGCAGTTCTTC.

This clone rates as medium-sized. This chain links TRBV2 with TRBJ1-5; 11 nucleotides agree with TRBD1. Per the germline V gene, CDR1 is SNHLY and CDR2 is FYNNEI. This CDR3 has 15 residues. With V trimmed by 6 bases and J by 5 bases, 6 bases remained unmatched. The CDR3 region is CASRDRTGGDQPQHF. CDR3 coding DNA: TGTGCCAGCAGAGACCGGACAGGGGGCGATCAGCCCCAGCATTTT.

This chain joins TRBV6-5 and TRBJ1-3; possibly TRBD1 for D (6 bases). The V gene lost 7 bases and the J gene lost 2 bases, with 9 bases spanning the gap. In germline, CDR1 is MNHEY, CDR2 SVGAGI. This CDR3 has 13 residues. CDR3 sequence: CASKGQPGNTIYF. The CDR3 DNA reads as TGTGCCAGCAAAGGACAGCCTGGAAACACCATATATTTT.

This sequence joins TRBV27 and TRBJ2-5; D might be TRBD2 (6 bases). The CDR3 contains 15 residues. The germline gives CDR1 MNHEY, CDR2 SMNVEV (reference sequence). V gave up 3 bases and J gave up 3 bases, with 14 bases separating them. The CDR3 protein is CASSFRWDLEETQYF. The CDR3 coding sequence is TGTGCCAGCAGTTTTCGATGGGACTTGGAAGAGACCCAGTACTTC.

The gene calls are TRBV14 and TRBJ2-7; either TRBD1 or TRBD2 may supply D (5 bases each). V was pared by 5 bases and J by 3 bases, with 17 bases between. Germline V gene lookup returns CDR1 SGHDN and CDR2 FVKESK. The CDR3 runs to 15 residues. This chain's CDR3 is CASSNAGTLGYEQYF. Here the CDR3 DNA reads TGTGCCAGCAGCAACGCCGGGACCCTGGGCTACGAGCAGTACTTC.

The CDR3 reads CAISGDSLNTEAFF. CDR3 bases: TGTGCCATCAGTGGGGACAGCTTGAACACTGAAGCTTTCTTT. The chain is built from TRBV10-3 and TRBJ1-1; 7 bases are shared with TRBD1. The germline V gene encodes CDR1 ENHRY and CDR2 SYGVKD. Losses at the gene ends were 4 bases for V and 0 bases for J; bases not matched to a gene: 2. This CDR3 is 14 amino acids long.

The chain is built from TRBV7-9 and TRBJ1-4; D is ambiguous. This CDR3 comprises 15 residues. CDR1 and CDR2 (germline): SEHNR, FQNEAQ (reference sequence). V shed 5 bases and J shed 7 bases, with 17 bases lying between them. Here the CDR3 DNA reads TGTGCCAGCAGCCTAGTTTTTGGGGTGGTTGAAAAACTGTTTTTT. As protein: CASSLVFGVVEKLFF.

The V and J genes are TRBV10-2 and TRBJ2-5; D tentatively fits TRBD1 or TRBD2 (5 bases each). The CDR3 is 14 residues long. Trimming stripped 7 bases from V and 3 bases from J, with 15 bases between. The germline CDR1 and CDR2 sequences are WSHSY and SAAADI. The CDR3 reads CASTLGTGKETQYF. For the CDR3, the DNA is TGCGCCAGCACCCTAGGGACGGGAAAAGAGACCCAGTACTTC.

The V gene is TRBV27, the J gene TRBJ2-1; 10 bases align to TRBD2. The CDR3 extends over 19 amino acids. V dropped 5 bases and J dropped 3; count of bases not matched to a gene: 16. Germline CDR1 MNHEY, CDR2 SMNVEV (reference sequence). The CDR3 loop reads CASSTRLAGVTLNYNEQFF. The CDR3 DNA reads TGTGCCAGCAGTACCCGCCTAGCGGGAGTCACACTTAACTACAATGAGCAGTTCTTC.

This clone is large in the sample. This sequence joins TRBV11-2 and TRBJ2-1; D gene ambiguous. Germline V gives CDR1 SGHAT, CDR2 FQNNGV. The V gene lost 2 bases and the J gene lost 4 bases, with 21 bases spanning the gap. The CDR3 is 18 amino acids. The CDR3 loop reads CASSLKNSGGASYNEQFF. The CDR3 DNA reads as TGTGCCAGCAGCTTAAAGAACTCAGGCGGAGCCTCTTACAATGAGCAGTTCTTC.

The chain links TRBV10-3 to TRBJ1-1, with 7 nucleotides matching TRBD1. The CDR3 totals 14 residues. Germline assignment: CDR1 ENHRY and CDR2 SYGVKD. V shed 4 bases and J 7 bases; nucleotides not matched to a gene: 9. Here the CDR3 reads CAISVGGDRVEAFF. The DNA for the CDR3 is TGTGCCATCAGTGTGGGGGGAGACAGGGTTGAAGCTTTCTTT.

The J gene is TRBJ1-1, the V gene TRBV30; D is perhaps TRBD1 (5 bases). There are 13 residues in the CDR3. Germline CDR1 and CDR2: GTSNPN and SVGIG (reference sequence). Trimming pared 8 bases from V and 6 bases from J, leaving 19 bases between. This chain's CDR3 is CASADMLGAEAFF. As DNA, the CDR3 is TGTGCCAGTGCGGACATGCTTGGGGCTGAAGCTTTCTTT. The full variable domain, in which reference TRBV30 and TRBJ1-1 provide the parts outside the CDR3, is SQTIHQWPATLVQPVGSPLSLECTVEGTSNPNLYWYRQAAGRGLQLLFYSVGIGQISSEVPQNLSASRPQDRQFILSSKKLLLSDSGFYLCASADMLGAEAFFGQGTRLTVV.

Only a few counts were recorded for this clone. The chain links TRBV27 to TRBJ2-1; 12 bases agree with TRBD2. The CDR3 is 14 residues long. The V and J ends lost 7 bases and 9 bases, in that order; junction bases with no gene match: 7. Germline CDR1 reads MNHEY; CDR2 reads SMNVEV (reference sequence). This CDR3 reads CASTRTSGTGEQFF. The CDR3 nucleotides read TGTGCCAGCACCCGGACTAGCGGGACCGGTGAGCAGTTCTTC.

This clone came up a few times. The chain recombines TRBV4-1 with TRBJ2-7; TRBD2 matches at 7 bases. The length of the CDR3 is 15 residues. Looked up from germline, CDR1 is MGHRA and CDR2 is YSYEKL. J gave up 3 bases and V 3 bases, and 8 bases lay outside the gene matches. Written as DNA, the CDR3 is TGCGCCAGCAGCCACAATAGCGGGTCTGGCTACGAGCAGTACTTC. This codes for CASSHNSGSGYEQYF.

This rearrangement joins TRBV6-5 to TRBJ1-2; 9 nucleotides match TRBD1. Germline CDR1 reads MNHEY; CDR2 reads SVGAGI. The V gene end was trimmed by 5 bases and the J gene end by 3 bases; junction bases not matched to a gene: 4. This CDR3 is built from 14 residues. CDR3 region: CASSGRTGDYGYTF. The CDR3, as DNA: TGTGCCAGCAGTGGAAGGACAGGGGACTATGGCTACACCTTC.

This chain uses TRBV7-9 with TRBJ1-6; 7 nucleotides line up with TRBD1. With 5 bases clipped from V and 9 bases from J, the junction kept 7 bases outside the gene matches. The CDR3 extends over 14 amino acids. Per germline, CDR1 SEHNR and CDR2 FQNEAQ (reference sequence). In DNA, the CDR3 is TGTGCCAGCAGCCCCAACCCAGGGGGTTCACCCCTCCACTTT. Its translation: CASSPNPGGSPLHF.

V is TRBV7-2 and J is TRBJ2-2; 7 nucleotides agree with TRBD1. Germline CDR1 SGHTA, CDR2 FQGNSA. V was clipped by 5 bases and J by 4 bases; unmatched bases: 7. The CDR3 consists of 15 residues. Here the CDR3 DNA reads TGTGCCAGCAGCCGCACAGGGGTGAGCACCGGGGAGCTGTTTTTT. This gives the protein CASSRTGVSTGELFF.

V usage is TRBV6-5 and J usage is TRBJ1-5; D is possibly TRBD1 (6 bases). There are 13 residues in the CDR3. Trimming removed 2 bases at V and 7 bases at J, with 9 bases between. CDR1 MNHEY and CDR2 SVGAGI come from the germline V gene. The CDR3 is CASSYGRGQPQHF. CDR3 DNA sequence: TGTGCCAGCAGTTACGGCAGGGGCCAGCCCCAGCATTTT.

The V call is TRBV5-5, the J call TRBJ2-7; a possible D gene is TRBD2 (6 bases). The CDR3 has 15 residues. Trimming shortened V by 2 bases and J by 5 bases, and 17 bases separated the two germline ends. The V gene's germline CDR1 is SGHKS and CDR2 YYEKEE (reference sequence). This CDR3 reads CASSFIGGSMNEQYF. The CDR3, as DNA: TGTGCCAGCAGCTTCATCGGGGGATCCATGAACGAGCAGTACTTC.

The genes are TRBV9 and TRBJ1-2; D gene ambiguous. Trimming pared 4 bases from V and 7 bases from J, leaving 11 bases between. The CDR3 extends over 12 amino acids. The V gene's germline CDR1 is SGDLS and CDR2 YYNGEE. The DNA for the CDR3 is TGTGCCAGCAGCCCCGGCCCGGGTGGCTACACCTTC. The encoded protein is CASSPGPGGYTF.

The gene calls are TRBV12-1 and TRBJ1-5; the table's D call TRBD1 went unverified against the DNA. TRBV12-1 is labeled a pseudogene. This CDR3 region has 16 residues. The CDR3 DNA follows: TGTGCCAGCAGCTTTGCACAGGGGGAGGGCAATCAGCCCCAGCATTTT. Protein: CASSFAQGEGNQPQHF.

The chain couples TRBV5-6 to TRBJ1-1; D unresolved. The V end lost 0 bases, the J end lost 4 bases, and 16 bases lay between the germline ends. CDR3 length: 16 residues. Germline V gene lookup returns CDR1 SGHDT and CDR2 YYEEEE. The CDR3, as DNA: TGTGCCAGCAGCTTGGGTGAATTTGTTTTGGGCACTGAAGCTTTCTTT. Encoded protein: CASSLGEFVLGTEAFF.

CDR3 DNA: TGTGCCAGCAGTTACACCAGTGTGGGCGAGCAGTACTTC. It encodes CASSYTSVGEQYF. The chain carries TRBV6-5 and TRBJ2-7; D remains ambiguous. Trimming pared 2 bases from V and 6 bases from J, leaving 11 bases between. The CDR3 covers 13 residues. CDR1 is MNHEY and CDR2 is SVGAGI in the germline V gene.

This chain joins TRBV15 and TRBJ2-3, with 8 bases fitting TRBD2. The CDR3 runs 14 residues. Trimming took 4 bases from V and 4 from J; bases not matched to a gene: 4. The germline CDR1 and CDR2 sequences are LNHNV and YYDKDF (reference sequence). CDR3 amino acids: CATSMGLVPDTQYF. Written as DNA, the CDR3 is TGTGCCACCAGCATGGGACTAGTGCCAGATACGCAGTATTTT.

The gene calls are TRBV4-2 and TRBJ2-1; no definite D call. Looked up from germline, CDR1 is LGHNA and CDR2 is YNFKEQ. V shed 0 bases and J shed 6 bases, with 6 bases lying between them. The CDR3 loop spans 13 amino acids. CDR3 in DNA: TGTGCCAGCAGCCAAGACTGGGTCAATGAGCAGTTCTTC. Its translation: CASSQDWVNEQFF.

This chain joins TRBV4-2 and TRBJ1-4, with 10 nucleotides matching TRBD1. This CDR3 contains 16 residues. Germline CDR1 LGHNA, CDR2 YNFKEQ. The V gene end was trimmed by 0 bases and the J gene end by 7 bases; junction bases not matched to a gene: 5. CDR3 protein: CASSQEAGTGAEKLFF. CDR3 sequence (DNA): TGTGCCAGCAGCCAAGAAGCCGGGACAGGGGCTGAAAAACTGTTTTTT.

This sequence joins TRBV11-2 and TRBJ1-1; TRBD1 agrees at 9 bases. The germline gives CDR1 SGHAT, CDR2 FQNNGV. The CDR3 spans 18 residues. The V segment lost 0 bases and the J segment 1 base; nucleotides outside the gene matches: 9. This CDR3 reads CASSLDPRTGVWNTEAFF. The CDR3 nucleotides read TGTGCCAGCAGCTTAGATCCCAGGACAGGGGTTTGGAACACTGAAGCTTTCTTT. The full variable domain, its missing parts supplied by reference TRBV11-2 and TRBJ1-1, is EAGVAQSPRYKIIEKRQSVAFWCNPISGHATLYWYQQILGQGPKLLIQFQNNGVVDDSQLPKDRFSAERLKGVDSTLKIQPAKLEDSAVYLCASSLDPRTGVWNTEAFFGQGTRLTVV.